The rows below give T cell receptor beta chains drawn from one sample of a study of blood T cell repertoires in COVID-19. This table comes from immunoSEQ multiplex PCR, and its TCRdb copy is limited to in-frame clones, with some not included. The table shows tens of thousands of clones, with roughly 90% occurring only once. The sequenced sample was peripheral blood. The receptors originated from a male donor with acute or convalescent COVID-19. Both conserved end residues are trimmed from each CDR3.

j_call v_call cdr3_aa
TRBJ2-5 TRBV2 ASSKGLKETQY
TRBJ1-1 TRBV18 ASSPDSTGVGTEAF
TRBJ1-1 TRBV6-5 ASSARDSYTEAF
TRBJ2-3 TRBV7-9 ASSLWTGGYSRVDTQY
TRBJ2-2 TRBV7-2 ASSPEAVTGELF
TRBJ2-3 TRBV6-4 ASSDSGTGASTDTQY
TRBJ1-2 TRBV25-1 ASTRGDGNYGYT
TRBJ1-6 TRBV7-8 ASSLGTGGISSPLH
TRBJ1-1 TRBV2 ASSGQLNTEAF
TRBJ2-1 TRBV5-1 ASSLDRTEVYEQF
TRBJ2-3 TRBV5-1 ASSTSGTPPDTQY
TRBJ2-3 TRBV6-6 ASSHPSGGAADTQY
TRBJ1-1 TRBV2 ASRSGQGGNTEAF
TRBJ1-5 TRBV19 ASKGQGGSNQPQH
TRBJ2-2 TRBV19 ASSYQGATGELF
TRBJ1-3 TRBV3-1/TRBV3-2 ASNGGVSGNTIY
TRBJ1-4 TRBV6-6 ASRLQGEKLF
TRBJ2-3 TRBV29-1 SVGQTVATDTQY
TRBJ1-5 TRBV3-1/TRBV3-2 ASSQDPGAQH
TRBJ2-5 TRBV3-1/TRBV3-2 ASQGTARRETQY
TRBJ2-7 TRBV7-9 ASGGTGTTREQY
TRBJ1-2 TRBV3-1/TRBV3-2 ASSQGIEGDGYT
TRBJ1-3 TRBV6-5 ASILTATSGNTIY
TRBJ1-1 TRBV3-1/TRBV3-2 ASSRVNTEAF
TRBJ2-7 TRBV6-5 ASRPGVYEQY
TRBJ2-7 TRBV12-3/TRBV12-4 ASSLVGVEQY
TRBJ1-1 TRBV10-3 AILDQGASEAF
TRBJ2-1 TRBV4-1 ASVSDPGAYNEQF
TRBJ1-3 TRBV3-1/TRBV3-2 ASSPIMDRRNTIY
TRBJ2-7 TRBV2 ASSEVGDRKYEQY
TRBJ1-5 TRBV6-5 ASLGLNNQPQH
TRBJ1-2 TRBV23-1 ASSQLRLGGGYGYT
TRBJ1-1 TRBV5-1 ASSPGQGAPNAEAF
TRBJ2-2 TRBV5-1 ASSLGSTLANTGELF
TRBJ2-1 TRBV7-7 ASSLVGGGTYNEQF
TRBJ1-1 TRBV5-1 ASSLGGGGNTEAF
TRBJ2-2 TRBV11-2 ASSLVRGMGTGELF
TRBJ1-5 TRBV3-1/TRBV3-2 ASSQDSVNQPQH
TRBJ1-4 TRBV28 ASSSPLGGSNEKLF
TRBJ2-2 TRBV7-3 ASSPTDRNTGELF
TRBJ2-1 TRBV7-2 ASSPNRGGRYNEQF
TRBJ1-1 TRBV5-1 ASSPGHAGNTEAF
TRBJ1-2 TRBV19 ASSIDGQGTRGYT
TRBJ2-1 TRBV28 ASSSAPGGSSYNEQF
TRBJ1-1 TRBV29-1 REGTGFPWNTEAF
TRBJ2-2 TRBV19 ATPQRTGASNTGELF